The source of this T cell receptor (beta chain) is a study of shared clonotypes between healthy human individuals. The CDR3 is made up of 15 amino acids. J was trimmed by 3 bases and V by 3 bases; bases with no gene match: 7. Germline assignment: CDR1 SGDLS and CDR2 YYNGEE. The protocol was immunoSEQ multiplex PCR, while the TCRdb copy is restricted to in-frame clones and leaves out a portion. This sample carries millions of clones, 93% of them seen once, and the ten largest clones take about 0.39%. This clonotype was obtained from a man in his late teens or twenties in good health. Some clones in this sample may be carry-over from other donors' samples. Sequenced material: naive CD4+ T cells from PBMCs. Subset described: CD45RA+ positively selected. V is TRBV9 and J is TRBJ1-2; TRBD1 aligns across 8 bases. The CDR3 is CASSARGRMDYGYTF. The CDR3 DNA is TGTGCCAGCAGCGCCAGGGGGCGGATGGACTATGGCTACACCTTC. Supplemented by reference TRBV9 and TRBJ1-2, the full variable domain reads DSGVTQTPKHLITATGQRVTLRCSPRSGDLSVYWYQQSLDQGLQFLIQYYNGEERAKGNILERFSAQQFPDLHSELNLSSLELGDSALYFCASSARGRMDYGYTFGSGTRLTVV.